Presented here are 18 T cell receptor beta chains from one specimen sequenced in a study of human T cells and chemical hapten exposure. TCRdb called the RACE reads again in MiXCR, with one record for every CDR3 protein. The sample has some 400,000 distinct CDR3 sequences, nearly 5% seen once. As for time point: patch test 1, 2 weeks after DPC sensitization. Treatment described: therapeutic diphenylcyclopropenone sensitization with weekly scalp DPC. The specimen comprised whole blood, sampled in connection with sensitization to the hapten diphenylcyclopropenone (DPC). These receptors came from a woman in her forties or fifties with alopecia areata. Some clones in this sample may be carry-over from other donors' samples.

This clonotype occurred many times. For the CDR3, the DNA is TGTGCCAGCAGCTTAGCAGCCGACTATGGCTACACCTTC. It encodes CASSLAADYGYTF. The chain uses TRBV7-9 and TRBJ1-2; D remains unclear. This CDR3 is built from 13 residues. Trimming left V 0 bases short and J 3 bases short, with 5 bases between. The germline V gene encodes CDR1 SEHNR and CDR2 FQNEAQ (reference sequence).

Many counts were recorded for this clonotype. The chain recombines TRBV3-1 with TRBJ1-5; D is unresolved. CDR3 length: 15 residues. CDR1 and CDR2 from the germline V gene are LGHDT and YNNKEL (reference sequence). Trimming shortened V by 0 bases and J by 9 bases, and 15 bases separated the two germline ends. CDR3 in amino acids: CASSQDPSGFLPQHF. DNA of the CDR3: TGTGCCAGCAGCCAAGATCCCAGCGGTTTTCTGCCCCAGCATTTT. Full variable domain (outside the CDR3, taken from reference TRBV3-1 and TRBJ1-5): DTAVSQTPKYLVTQMGNDKSIKCEQNLGHDTMYWYKQDSKKFLKIMFSYNNKELIINETVPNRFSPKSPDKAHLNLHINSLELGDSAVYFCASSQDPSGFLPQHFGDGTRLSIL.

This clonotype was observed at least ten times. The chain joins TRBV7-6 to TRBJ2-7, with 12 bases lining up with TRBD2. There are 15 residues in the CDR3. The V gene's germline CDR1 is SGHVS and CDR2 FNYEAQ. With 5 bases clipped from V and 3 bases from J, the junction kept 5 bases outside the gene matches. CDR3 sequence reads: CASSATTSGGYEQYF. CDR3 sequence (DNA): TGTGCCAGCAGCGCAACGACTAGCGGGGGCTACGAGCAGTACTTC.

V and J are TRBV2 and TRBJ1-2, with D possibly TRBD1 on 5 matching bases. The germline gives CDR1 SNHLY, CDR2 FYNNEI. The CDR3 covers 14 residues. Trimming left V 7 bases short and J 3 bases short, with 15 bases between. This CDR3 reads CASNRAGVDYGYTF. The DNA of the CDR3 is TGTGCCAGCAACCGTGCGGGGGTCGACTATGGCTACACCTTC.

The sample holds many counts of this clonotype. The gene calls are TRBV18 and TRBJ2-1, with 9 bases that match TRBD1. CDR3 length equals 16 residues. Germline CDR1 reads KGHSH; CDR2 reads LQKENI. The J segment lost 3 bases and the V segment lost 3 bases, leaving 6 bases of the junction unmatched. CDR3 amino acids: CASSPATGGHYNEQFF. The CDR3 DNA follows: TGTGCCAGCTCACCGGCCACAGGGGGCCACTACAATGAGCAGTTCTTC.

This clonotype appeared many times. The V and J genes are TRBV5-4 and TRBJ2-3; no clear D gene. This CDR3 has 14 residues. The V end lost 4 bases, the J end lost 6 bases, and 15 bases lay between the germline ends. CDR1 is SGHNT and CDR2 is YYREEE in the germline V gene (reference sequence). The CDR3 DNA reads as TGTGCCAGCAGCCGCGAGTCGAGGACCGATACGCAGTATTTT. Protein product: CASSRESRTDTQYF.

This clonotype has ten or more counts. The chain couples TRBV3-1 to TRBJ1-1; D may be TRBD1 (5 bases). V lost 0 bases and J 5 bases, leaving 10 bases between the germline ends. This CDR3 is 14 amino acids long. Germline V lookup: CDR1 LGHDT, CDR2 YNNKEL (reference sequence). The CDR3 loop reads CASSQEGEGTEAFF. The CDR3, as DNA: TGTGCCAGCAGCCAAGAGGGGGAGGGGACTGAAGCTTTCTTT.

This clonotype was found many times. This chain links TRBV5-6 with TRBJ1-5, with D possibly TRBD1 on 5 matching bases. V was cut by 0 bases and J by 0 bases, with 7 bases left in between. The CDR3 runs 15 residues. CDR1 is SGHDT, CDR2 YYEEEE, per germline. The CDR3 sequence: CASSLGQRSNQPQHF. The DNA for the CDR3 is TGTGCCAGCAGCTTGGGACAGCGTAGCAATCAGCCCCAGCATTTT.

The table lists this clonotype with many counts. This chain uses TRBV7-9 with TRBJ2-5; possible D gene TRBD2, 6 bases. The germline V gene has CDR1 SEHNR and CDR2 FQNEAQ (reference sequence). V lost 4 bases to trimming and J lost 5 bases, with 17 bases between them. The CDR3 is made up of 15 amino acids. The CDR3 nucleotides read TGTGCCAGCAGCTCACCGGGACTCTTGGGGGAGACCCAGTACTTC. It yields the protein CASSSPGLLGETQYF.

In its sample, this clonotype was seen many times. J is TRBJ1-2 and V is TRBV12-5; a possible D gene is TRBD1 (6 bases). V was clipped by 4 bases and J by 0 bases, with 18 bases between them. There are 17 residues in the CDR3. Germline lookup yields CDR1 LGHNT and CDR2 FRNRAP. CDR3 protein: CASGSLGFGGTNYGYTF. CDR3 in DNA: TGTGCTAGTGGTTCCCTCGGGTTTGGGGGCACTAACTATGGCTACACCTTC.

This clonotype was recorded at least ten times. The rearrangement joins TRBV29-1 to TRBJ1-1; D call uncertain. The CDR3 extends over 14 amino acids. The V end was cut by 7 bases, the J end by 0 bases, with 15 bases between. The germline V gene has CDR1 SQVTM and CDR2 ANQGSEA. CDR3 loop: CSARWGSMNTEAFF. As DNA, the CDR3 is TGCAGCGCCCGCTGGGGTTCCATGAACACTGAAGCTTTCTTT.

This clonotype was picked up many times. The chain employs TRBV6-5 and TRBJ2-6; D is perhaps TRBD1 (5 bases). Per germline, CDR1 MNHEY and CDR2 SVGAGI. This CDR3 is built from 18 residues. Trimming took 2 bases from V and 2 from J, leaving 16 bases between them. This chain's CDR3 is CASSYHRPRVAGANVLTF. The CDR3 DNA reads TGTGCCAGCAGTTACCATCGCCCCAGGGTAGCTGGGGCCAACGTCCTGACTTTC.

Concerning this clonotype: A much bigger clone sits one base away, suggesting this may be a read error. The chain joins TRBV6-5 to TRBJ1-4; D remains ambiguous. Germline V CDR1 and CDR2: MNHEY, SVGAGI. The CDR3 has 15 residues. The chain's CDR3 is CASSSQPATSEKLFF. The DNA for the CDR3 is TGTGCCAGCAGTTCACAACCCGCAACTAGTGAAAAACTGTTTTTT.

This clonotype was detected only a few times. This sequence joins TRBV4-1 and TRBJ2-1; possibly TRBD1 or TRBD2 for D (5 bases each). V dropped 1 base and J dropped 6 bases, with 7 bases sitting between them. The CDR3 has 13 amino acids. CDR1 and CDR2 from the germline V gene are MGHRA and YSYEKL. The CDR3 bases are TGCGCCAGCAGCCAAGGAGGGGTCAATGAGCAGTTCTTC. Amino acid sequence: CASSQGGVNEQFF.

This clonotype was picked up many times. The rearrangement links TRBV5-1 to TRBJ1-2; the D is unclear. Germline-derived CDR1 and CDR2 are SGHRS and YFSETQ. The V and J ends lost 0 bases and 8 bases respectively, with 11 bases between them. This CDR3 spans 13 amino acids. The CDR3 bases are TGCGCCAGCAGCTTGGATTGGAGTCCCGGCTACACCTTC. This gives the protein CASSLDWSPGYTF.

This clonotype was recorded at least ten times. The chain employs TRBV20-1 and TRBJ1-5; D is undetermined. V shed 3 bases and J shed 5 bases, with 14 bases lying between them. CDR3 length: 14 residues. Germline V CDR1 and CDR2: DFQATT, SNEGSKA (reference sequence). The CDR3 loop reads CSARWQAPHQPQHF. CDR3 nucleotide sequence: TGCAGTGCTAGGTGGCAGGCGCCTCATCAGCCCCAGCATTTT.

This clonotype was seen at least ten times. The gene calls are TRBV12-3 or TRBV12-4 and TRBJ2-7; no definite D call. V lost 5 bases and J lost 6, with 20 bases in between. The CDR3 runs 15 residues. Written as DNA, the CDR3 is TGTGCCAGCAGTCCCAAGGGCGGAGTCTGGCGCGAGCAGTACTTC. It encodes CASSPKGGVWREQYF.

This clonotype was counted between two and nine times. The CDR3 is CASSPRPTTNEKLFF. As DNA, the CDR3 is TGTGCCAGCAGCCCCCGCCCGACAACTAATGAAAAACTGTTTTTT. The V gene is TRBV7-8, the J gene TRBJ1-4; D is ambiguous. Germline values: CDR1 SGHVS, CDR2 FQNEAQ. There are 15 residues in the CDR3. V was clipped by 5 bases and J by 0 bases, with 10 bases between them.